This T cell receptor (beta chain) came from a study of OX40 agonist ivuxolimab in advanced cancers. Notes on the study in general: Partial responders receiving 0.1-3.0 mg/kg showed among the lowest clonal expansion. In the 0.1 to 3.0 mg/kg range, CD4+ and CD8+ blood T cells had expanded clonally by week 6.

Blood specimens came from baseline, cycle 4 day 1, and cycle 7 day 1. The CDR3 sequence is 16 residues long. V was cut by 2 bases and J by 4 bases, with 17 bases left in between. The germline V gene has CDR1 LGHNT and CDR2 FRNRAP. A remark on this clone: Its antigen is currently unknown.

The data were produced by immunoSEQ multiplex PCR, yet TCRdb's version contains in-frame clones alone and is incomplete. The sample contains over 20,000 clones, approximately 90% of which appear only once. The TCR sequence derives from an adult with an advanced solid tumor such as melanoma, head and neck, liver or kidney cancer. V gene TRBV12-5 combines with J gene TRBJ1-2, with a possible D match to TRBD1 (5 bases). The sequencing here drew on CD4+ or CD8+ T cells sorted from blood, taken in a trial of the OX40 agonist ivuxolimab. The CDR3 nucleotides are TGTGCTAGTGGTTTGCTCGATCGCGGCAGGGTCTATGGCTACACCTTC. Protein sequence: CASGLLDRGRVYGYTF.